This T cell receptor beta chain was sequenced in a study of blood T cells in healthy people across ages. Overall study: For every two T cells, template switching captured about one barcoded beta molecule. Study outcomes and limitations: Strong correlation existed between TCR beta diversity and naive T cell percentage. Estimated diversity across one million T cells was deemed an underestimate.

Details on this clonotype: Antigen unknown. Mismatch with germline at one junction end may stem from a read error.

CDR1 is SGHTA, CDR2 FQGNSA, per germline. This CDR3 region has 14 residues. The authors ran a second PCR of roughly 7 to 11 cycles using a sample-barcoded 5' primer and a J-beta primer mix. All samples yielded 3 million or more CDR3-containing paired-end reads. TCRdb called the 5' RACE reads again in MiXCR, with one record for every CDR3 protein. The sample records about 780,000 distinct CDR3 sequences, 35% to 60% being singletons. V usage is TRBV7-2 and J usage is TRBJ2-7; 9 positions match TRBD2. The TCR sequence derives from a man older than 75 in good health. Sequencing input: blood. CDR3 in amino acids: CVSSLIAGVNEQYF. The CDR3 DNA reads TGTGTCAGCAGCTTAATAGCGGGAGTCAATGAGCAGTACTTC.